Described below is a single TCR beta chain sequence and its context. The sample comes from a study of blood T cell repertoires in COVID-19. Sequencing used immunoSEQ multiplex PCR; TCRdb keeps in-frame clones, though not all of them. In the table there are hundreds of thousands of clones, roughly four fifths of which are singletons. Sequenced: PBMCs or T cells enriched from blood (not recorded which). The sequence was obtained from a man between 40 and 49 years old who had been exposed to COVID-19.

CDR3 nucleotides: TGTGCCAGCAGCCCGTGGACAGGGTTGAAAGAGCAGTACTTC. This translates into CASSPWTGLKEQYF. This chain links TRBV7-9 with TRBJ2-7; 8 nucleotides agree with TRBD1. The trim removed 5 bases at V and 7 bases at J, leaving 10 bases unmatched. The CDR3 runs 14 residues. Germline V gene lookup returns CDR1 SEHNR and CDR2 FQNEAQ (reference sequence).